Each of the 32 T cell receptor beta chains below was sequenced from the same sample in a study of blood T cells in healthy people across ages. Primers used in a second PCR of about 6 to 11 cycles were a sample-barcoded 5' primer and a J-beta primer mix. TCRdb redid the calling of the 5' RACE reads with MiXCR, one entry per CDR3 protein. The sample has around 1,500,000 distinct CDR3 sequences; 28% are singletons. The source material was blood. The receptor set was obtained from a woman under 40 in good health.

This sequence joins TRBV5-1 and TRBJ2-5, with unresolved D. This CDR3 has 13 residues. Germline CDR1 is SGHRS and CDR2 is YFSETQ. Between the trimmed V and J ends, which lost 1 base and 5 bases, there was a span of 9 bases. CDR3 amino acids: CASSLSQFETQYF. The CDR3 region has the DNA TGCGCCAGCAGCTTGAGCCAGTTTGAGACCCAGTACTTC.

Note on this clonotype: An end of the junction does not agree with germline; a read error may underlie this. The gene calls are TRBV19 and TRBJ2-4; 8 nucleotides align to TRBD1. The end of the DNA fits TRBJ2-5 better, so the J call may be wrong. This CDR3 has 15 residues. The germline CDR1 and CDR2 sequences are LNHDA and SQIVND (reference sequence). The chain's CDR3 is CTSSIIAGGTETQYF. The CDR3 coding sequence is TGTACCAGTAGTATAATTGCAGGGGGCACAGAGACCCAGTACTTC.

This clonotype was detected ten times or more. This chain uses TRBV3-1 with TRBJ2-5; D not resolved. The CDR3 is made up of 16 amino acids. CDR1 is LGHDT, CDR2 YNNKEL, per germline (reference sequence). V was pared by 1 base and J by 1 base, with 13 bases between. This chain's CDR3 is CASSQVWVGIQETQYF. DNA of the CDR3: TGTGCCAGCAGCCAAGTGTGGGTAGGGATCCAAGAGACCCAGTACTTC.

This clonotype was seen a few times. The chain carries TRBV6-5 and TRBJ2-7, with D possibly matching TRBD2 (6 bases). The V gene lost 7 bases and the J gene lost 2 bases, with 15 bases spanning the gap. This CDR3 spans 14 amino acids. The germline gives CDR1 MNHEY, CDR2 SVGAGI. CDR3 region: CASIPEGTAYEQYF. CDR3 nucleotide sequence: TGTGCCAGCATCCCGGAGGGGACCGCCTACGAGCAGTACTTC.

The V gene is TRBV6-1, the J gene TRBJ1-1; 8 bases align to TRBD1. The CDR3 runs to 16 residues. V shed 5 bases, J shed 1 base, and the junction held 9 bases outside the gene matches. In germline, CDR1 is MNHNS, CDR2 SASEGT. The CDR3 protein is CASSPHRQGTNTEAFF. The DNA for the CDR3 is TGTGCCAGCAGTCCCCACCGACAGGGGACGAACACTGAAGCTTTCTTT.

This clonotype showed up just a few times. This chain links TRBV6-1 with TRBJ2-3; D is tentatively TRBD1 or TRBD2 (5 bases each). Germline CDR1 and CDR2: MNHNS and SASEGT. V gave up 11 bases and J gave up 0 bases, with 24 bases separating them. The CDR3 is 17 amino acids. CDR3 protein: CASSPHRSGSSTDTQYF. The CDR3 bases are TGTGCCTCCTCCCCCCACAGGAGCGGATCTAGCACAGATACGCAGTATTTT.

The chain carries TRBV14 and TRBJ2-1; TRBD2 matches at 8 bases. The V and J ends lost 1 base and 6 bases, in that order; junction bases with no gene match: 5. The CDR3 is made up of 15 amino acids. Germline CDR1 and CDR2: SGHDN and FVKESK. The CDR3 reads CASSQGGGLGNEQFF. DNA for the CDR3: TGTGCCAGCAGCCAAGGCGGGGGGTTAGGCAATGAGCAGTTCTTC.

The chain links TRBV24-1 to TRBJ2-1, with D perhaps TRBD1 or TRBD2 (5 bases each). CDR3 length equals 14 residues. V was clipped by 4 bases and J by 5 bases, with 11 bases between them. CDR1 and CDR2 from the germline V gene are KGHDR and SFDVKD. CDR3 residues: CATSEPGTNNEQFF. CDR3 bases: TGTGCCACCAGTGAACCCGGGACGAACAATGAGCAGTTCTTC.

This clonotype came up a few times. V is TRBV10-1 and J is TRBJ2-3; TRBD2 matches 9 bases. The length of the CDR3 is 16 residues. Germline V gene lookup returns CDR1 WNHNN and CDR2 SYGVQD (reference sequence). Trimming removed 2 bases from V and 4 bases from J; junction bases left unmatched: 7. CDR3 nucleotide sequence: TGCGCCAGCAGTGAGCTGGCGGGGGGGCCGGCAGATACGCAGTATTTT. Encoded protein: CASSELAGGPADTQYF.

This rearrangement joins TRBV5-4 to TRBJ1-2; D uncertain. Trimming shortened V by 4 bases and J by 8 bases, and 18 bases separated the two germline ends. The CDR3 totals 14 residues. Germline CDR1 is SGHNT and CDR2 is YYREEE (reference sequence). CDR3 DNA: TGTGCCAGCAGCCTGGCTACGGGTGTTCGGGGCTACACCTTC. This sequence encodes CASSLATGVRGYTF.

This clonotype was seen a few times. This chain uses TRBV12-3 or TRBV12-4 with TRBJ1-3, with D uncertain. Trimming removed 2 bases from V and 5 bases from J, with 10 bases in between. The CDR3 has 14 residues. In DNA, the CDR3 is TGTGCCAGCAGTTTATCCCACAGTAGAAACACCATATATTTT. This translates into CASSLSHSRNTIYF.

In its sample, this clonotype was seen a few times. The CDR3 DNA follows: TGCAGTGCTAGATCTCTAGCGGGAGATACGCAGTATTTT. Its translation is CSARSLAGDTQYF. V is TRBV20-1 and J is TRBJ2-3, with 8 bases fitting TRBD2. In germline, CDR1 is DFQATT, CDR2 SNEGSKA (reference sequence). The V and J ends lost 2 bases and 5 bases, in that order; junction bases with no gene match: 3. The CDR3 spans 13 residues.

This chain connects TRBV3-1 to TRBJ2-7; TRBD1 or TRBD2 may be the D gene (5 bases each). V was trimmed by 1 base and J by 7 bases, leaving 14 bases between them. Germline V gene lookup returns CDR1 LGHDT and CDR2 YNNKEL (reference sequence). The CDR3 runs to 14 residues. As DNA, the CDR3 is TGTGCCAGCAGCCAAGCACCGGGACGATGGGAGCAGTACTTC. Translating gives CASSQAPGRWEQYF.

This chain joins TRBV19 and TRBJ2-3, with TRBD2 matching over 15 bases. The CDR3 has 17 amino acids. Germline V lookup: CDR1 LNHDA, CDR2 SQIVND (reference sequence). Unmatched junction bases numbered 5, after V lost 3 bases and J lost 4 bases. For the CDR3, the DNA is TGTGCCAGTAGTATCCGGACTAGCGGGGGGGAGCCAGATACGCAGTATTTT. Translating gives CASSIRTSGGEPDTQYF.

The rearrangement links TRBV2 to TRBJ2-2, with D maybe TRBD2 (6 bases). Per the germline V gene, CDR1 is SNHLY and CDR2 is FYNNEI. V was clipped by 7 bases and J by 4 bases, with 16 bases between them. This CDR3 contains 15 residues. CDR3 in DNA: TGTGCCAGCACCTTGGAGGGTCGGAGCACCGGGGAGCTGTTTTTT. Translated, it gives CASTLEGRSTGELFF.

The rearrangement uses TRBV6-1 and TRBJ1-4, with D possibly matching TRBD1 (6 bases). There are 13 residues in the CDR3. Looked up from germline, CDR1 is MNHNS and CDR2 is SASEGT. Trimming took off 6 bases at V and 10 bases at J, with 15 bases between the two ends. DNA for the CDR3: TGTGCCAGCAGGGTTACAGGGAGGGGAAAACTGTTTTTT. Translating gives CASRVTGRGKLFF.

This clonotype was seen only a few times. The chain combines TRBV20-1 with TRBJ1-4; possible D gene TRBD1, 6 bases. Trimming shortened V by 0 bases and J by 7 bases, and 15 bases separated the two germline ends. CDR3 length: 15 amino acids. From germline, CDR1 is DFQATT and CDR2 SNEGSKA (reference sequence). The CDR3 coding sequence is TGCAGTGCTAGAGATCAACAGGGACGCGGTGAAAAACTGTTTTTT. It yields the protein CSARDQQGRGEKLFF.

In regard to this clonotype: Possible read error: a much larger clone is one base away. This chain uses TRBV27 with TRBJ2-5; D gene unclear. The CDR3 spans 13 residues. The germline gives CDR1 MNHEY, CDR2 SMNVEV (reference sequence). The ends were cut back, 1 base at V and 13 bases at J, with 16 bases in the middle. The CDR3 DNA follows: TGTGCCAGCAGTTTATTCCCGGCATACGAGCGGTACTTC. Translating gives CASSLFPAYERYF.

V gene TRBV7-9 combines with J gene TRBJ2-1, with unresolved D. The assigned J gene may be wrong: the sequence end matches TRBJ2-7 better. CDR1 and CDR2 (germline): SEHNR, FQNEAQ (reference sequence). The CDR3 totals 14 residues. CDR3 amino acids: CASSLGSSYNEQYF. The CDR3 coding sequence is TGTGCCAGCAGCTTGGGCAGCTCCTACAATGAGCAGTACTTC.

A remark on this clonotype: A junction end diverges from the germline sequence, so it may reflect a read error. The chain carries TRBV5-5 and TRBJ1-5; D uncertain. The CDR3 covers 14 residues. Germline V lookup: CDR1 SGHKS, CDR2 YYEKEE (reference sequence). This CDR3 reads CASSLRGGNPPQHF. CDR3 in DNA: TGTGCCAGCAGCTTAAGAGGTGGCAATCCGCCCCAGCATTTT.

A word on this clonotype: Its ends do not fully match the called genes, so a read error is possible. The chain recombines TRBV7-9 with TRBJ2-3; unclear D gene. The CDR3 sequence is 14 residues long. Germline V gene lookup returns CDR1 SEHNR and CDR2 FQNEAQ (reference sequence). The CDR3 sequence: CVSSLESRTDTQYF. In nucleotides, the CDR3 is TGTGTCAGCAGCTTAGAGTCGCGGACCGATACGCAGTATTTT. The whole variable domain, filled in from reference TRBV7-9 and TRBJ2-3, reads DTGVSQNPRHKITKRGQNVTFRCDPISEHNRLYWYRQTLGQGPEFLTYFQNEAQLEKSRLLSDRFSAERPKGSFSTLEIQRTEQGDSAMYLCVSSLESRTDTQYFGPGTRLTVL.

This clonotype was seen a few times. The chain combines TRBV6-5 with TRBJ2-2; D is unresolved. Trimming took 2 bases from V and 3 from J, leaving 10 bases between them. The germline V gene has CDR1 MNHEY and CDR2 SVGAGI. The CDR3 has 15 residues. The CDR3 spells CASSYQVRDTGELFF. The CDR3 region has the DNA TGTGCCAGCAGTTACCAAGTTAGGGACACCGGGGAGCTGTTTTTT.

The rearrangement joins TRBV9 to TRBJ2-5, with 7 bases lining up with TRBD2. The J call may be wrong; the DNA end is better matched by TRBJ2-7. There are 14 residues in the CDR3. Germline CDR1 is SGDLS and CDR2 is YYNGEE. This CDR3 reads CASSVGEGPYEQYF. CDR3 DNA: TGTGCCAGCAGCGTAGGGGAGGGACCCTACGAGCAGTACTTC.

Many counts were recorded for this clonotype. This chain uses TRBV19 with TRBJ2-7; possible D gene TRBD2, 5 bases. Germline assignment: CDR1 LNHDA and CDR2 SQIVND (reference sequence). V lost 7 bases, J lost 1 base, and 17 bases lay in between. The CDR3 is 15 amino acids. The CDR3 here is CASTYAHGESYEQYF. In nucleotides, the CDR3 is TGTGCCAGTACCTATGCCCACGGGGAATCCTACGAGCAGTACTTC.

This clonotype appeared many times. The J gene is TRBJ1-5, the V gene TRBV12-3 or TRBV12-4; tentatively, D is TRBD1 (5 bases). The CDR3 sequence is 14 residues long. V was shortened by 6 bases and J by 3 bases, with 12 bases between the two germline ends. The CDR3 loop is CASSPQGNNQPQHF. CDR3 DNA sequence: TGTGCCAGCAGCCCTCAGGGTAACAATCAGCCCCAGCATTTT.

The chain links TRBV19 to TRBJ2-5; D may be TRBD2 (5 bases). V was trimmed by 9 bases and J by 2 bases, leaving 19 bases between them. The CDR3 contains 15 residues. Germline lookup yields CDR1 LNHDA and CDR2 SQIVND (reference sequence). The CDR3 here is CASGSRARVQETQYF. The CDR3 nucleotides are TGTGCCAGCGGAAGTAGAGCGAGGGTACAAGAGACCCAGTACTTC.

Note on this clonotype: Being one base from a much bigger clone, this may be a read error. V is TRBV20-1 and J is TRBJ2-1, with D unclear. V was pared by 6 bases and J by 2 bases, with 20 bases between. This CDR3 contains 16 residues. Germline V gene data show CDR1 as DFQATT and CDR2 as SNEGSKA (reference sequence). The chain's CDR3 is CSAPGQGRLPYNEQFF. The CDR3, as DNA: TGCAGTGCCCCAGGCCAAGGACGGCTCCCCTACAATGAGCAGTTCTTC.

This clonotype was observed a few times. V usage is TRBV9 and J usage is TRBJ1-4; TRBD1 is a possible D gene (5 bases). Germline V gives CDR1 SGDLS, CDR2 YYNGEE. The CDR3 consists of 14 residues. Trimming stripped 3 bases from V and 7 bases from J, with 13 bases between. Written as DNA, the CDR3 is TGTGCCAGCAGCGAGAGGGGACTCGGTGAAAAACTGTTTTTT. As protein: CASSERGLGEKLFF.

V and J are TRBV2 and TRBJ2-7; D may be TRBD1 (6 bases). V was shortened by 8 bases and J by 4 bases, with 15 bases between the two germline ends. CDR1 SNHLY and CDR2 FYNNEI come from the germline V gene. This CDR3 is built from 13 residues. The CDR3 loop is CASFQGRPYEQYF. In DNA, the CDR3 is TGTGCCAGCTTTCAGGGGCGGCCATACGAGCAGTACTTC.

This clonotype turned up a few times. The chain joins TRBV5-1 to TRBJ2-1, with D tentatively TRBD1 or TRBD2 (5 bases each). Germline CDR1 and CDR2: SGHRS and YFSETQ. Trimming removed 5 bases from V and 8 bases from J, with 11 bases in between. The CDR3 extends over 12 amino acids. This CDR3 is CASRGVGDEQFF. CDR3 DNA sequence: TGCGCCAGCAGGGGGGTTGGGGATGAGCAGTTCTTC.

The chain employs TRBV10-2 and TRBJ2-5; D call uncertain. The CDR3 has 13 amino acids. Germline assignment: CDR1 WSHSY and CDR2 SAAADI. The V and J ends lost 2 bases and 8 bases respectively, with 12 bases between them. CDR3 bases: TGCGCCAGCAGTGAGGGGCTTAGGGATACCCAGTACTTC. This sequence encodes CASSEGLRDTQYF.

This sequence joins TRBV6-5 and TRBJ2-4, with 9 bases identical to TRBD1. Trimming cost V 7 bases and J 13 bases; bases outside gene matches: 14. Per the germline V gene, CDR1 is MNHEY and CDR2 is SVGAGI. The CDR3 is made up of 14 amino acids. The CDR3 nucleotides read TGTGCCAGCACTCCGGGACAGGGACCGGGGGAGCAGTACTTC. It encodes CASTPGQGPGEQYF.